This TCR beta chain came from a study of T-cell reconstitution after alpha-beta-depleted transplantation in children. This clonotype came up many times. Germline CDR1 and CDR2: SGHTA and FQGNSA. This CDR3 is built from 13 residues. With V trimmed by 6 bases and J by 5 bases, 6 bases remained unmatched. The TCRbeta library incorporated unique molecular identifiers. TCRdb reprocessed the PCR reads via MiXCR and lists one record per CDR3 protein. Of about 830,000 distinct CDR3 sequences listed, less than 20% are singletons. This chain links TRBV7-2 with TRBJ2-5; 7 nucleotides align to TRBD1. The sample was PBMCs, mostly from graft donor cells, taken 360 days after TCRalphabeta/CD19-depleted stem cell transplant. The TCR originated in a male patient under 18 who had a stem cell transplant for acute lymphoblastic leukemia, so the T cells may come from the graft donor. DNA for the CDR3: TGTGCCAGCAGTCGACAGGGAGCGGAGACCCAGTACTTC. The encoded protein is CASSRQGAETQYF.